Listed below are T cell receptor beta chains from one sample, sequenced in a study of blood T cell repertoires in COVID-19. Assay used: immunoSEQ multiplex PCR; TCRdb lists only in-frame clones, some missing. Among about 170,000 clones listed, about 74% were seen once. Sequenced sample: peripheral blood. The receptor set was obtained from a woman of 80 years or more with acute or convalescent COVID-19. The CDR3 runs from the conserved cysteine through the conserved F or W. The D gene is left open where the match is weak. Clone size is given for some rows only: seen once, a few or many times, or a class if the clone is expanded.

TRBJ2-7,TRBD2,.,TRBV2,CASSGSGRGYEQYF,TGTGCCAGCAGTGGTAGCGGGAGAGGGTACGAGCAGTACTTC
TRBJ2-7,TRBD2,.,TRBV2,CASSESSLGGRTYEQYF,TGTGCCAGCAGTGAATCTAGTTTAGGCGGGAGGACCTACGAGCAGTACTTC
TRBJ2-7,TRBD2,.,TRBV20-1,CSASEGLARGEQYF,TGCAGTGCTAGTGAGGGACTAGCCCGGGGCGAGCAGTACTTC
TRBJ2-1,TRBD2,.,TRBV7-3,CASSPPPLAEREEYCDEQFF,TGTGCCAGCAGCCCCCCTCCCCTTGCGGAGCGGGAGGAATACTGCGATGAGCAGTTCTTC
TRBJ1-1,TRBD1,.,TRBV25-1,CASSEKGATGRNTEAFF,TGTGCCAGCAGTGAGAAGGGGGCGACGGGACGGAACACTGAAGCTTTCTTT
TRBJ2-5,.,.,TRBV28,CASSTTGYQETQYF,TGTGCCAGCAGCACAACAGGGTACCAAGAGACCCAGTACTTC
TRBJ1-5,.,.,TRBV2,CASSRDQPQHF,TGTGCCAGCAGCCGAGATCAGCCCCAGCATTTT
TRBJ2-3,TRBD2,once,TRBV3-1/TRBV3-2,CASSLTSGVADTQYF,TGTGCCAGCAGCCTCACTAGCGGGGTCGCGGATACGCAGTATTTT
TRBJ1-1,.,.,TRBV10-2,CASSESGENTEAFF,TGCGCCAGCAGTGAGTCAGGGGAGAACACTGAAGCTTTCTTT
TRBJ2-2,.,.,TRBV3-1/TRBV3-2,CASSLLANTGELFF,TGTGCCAGCAGCCTACTAGCAAACACCGGGGAGCTGTTTTTT
TRBJ2-7,TRBD1,.,TRBV11-2,CASSLGQNYEQYF,TGTGCCAGCAGCTTGGGACAGAACTACGAGCAGTACTTC
TRBJ2-1,.,.,TRBV28,CASSLGVTYNEQFF,TGTGCCAGCAGCCTAGGGGTTACCTACAATGAGCAGTTCTTC
TRBJ2-2,.,.,TRBV10-2,CASGPWEKTGELFF,TGCGCCAGCGGGCCGTGGGAGAAGACCGGGGAGCTGTTTTTT
TRBJ2-3,TRBD2,.,TRBV18,CASSPRPGLAGESQYF,TGTGCCAGCTCACCACGGCCGGGACTAGCGGGAGAGTCGCAGTATTTT
TRBJ1-6,.,.,TRBV5-1,CASSLEWGQITRRPLHF,TGCGCCAGCAGCTTGGAGTGGGGCCAAATCACACGAAGGCCCCTCCACTTT
TRBJ2-1,.,once,TRBV29-1,CSVGPLGAGAANEQFF,TGCAGCGTTGGCCCGCTGGGGGCGGGAGCCGCCAATGAGCAGTTCTTC
TRBJ2-3,.,.,TRBV5-1,CASRLGGTDTQYF,TGCGCCAGCAGGCTAGGTGGGACAGATACGCAGTATTTT
TRBJ1-4,TRBD1,.,TRBV7-2,CASSLWPQGSNEKLFF,TGTGCCAGCAGCTTATGGCCACAGGGGTCTAATGAAAAACTGTTTTTT
TRBJ1-2,.,few,TRBV27,CASSLGQAPGGYTF,TGTGCCAGCAGTTTGGGCCAGGCCCCTGGAGGCTACACCTTC
TRBJ2-5,.,once,TRBV21-1,CASSKVRAETTGETQYF,TGTGCCAGCAGCAAAGTGAGGGCCGAGACTACGGGAGAGACCCAGTACTTC
TRBJ2-1,TRBD1,.,TRBV19,CASNPLGQNNEQFF,TGTGCCAGTAACCCCCTGGGACAGAACAATGAGCAGTTCTTC
TRBJ2-2,.,.,TRBV6-5,CATAMTALTGELFF,TGTGCCACCGCAATGACAGCCCTCACCGGGGAGCTGTTTTTT
TRBJ2-3,.,.,TRBV27,CASRADTQYF,TGTGCCAGTAGAGCAGATACGCAGTATTTT
TRBJ1-5,.,.,TRBV28,CASLGGNQPQHF,TGTGCCAGCCTAGGTGGCAATCAGCCCCAGCATTTT
TRBJ1-2,TRBD1,.,TRBV10-1,CASRGRGRGYTF,TGCGCCAGCAGAGGCAGGGGGCGAGGCTACACCTTC
TRBJ2-1,TRBD2,.,TRBV7-8,CASSLVGTSGSDNEQFF,TGTGCCAGCAGCTTAGTGGGAACTAGCGGGAGTGACAATGAGCAGTTCTTC
TRBJ2-1,TRBD2,.,TRBV7-2,CASSFGLALNEQFF,TGTGCCAGCAGCTTCGGACTAGCGCTCAATGAGCAGTTCTTC
TRBJ2-1,TRBD2,once,TRBV4-2,CASSQDLAGTSPEQFF,TGTGCCAGCAGCCAAGATCTGGCGGGGACTAGCCCCGAGCAGTTCTTC
TRBJ2-7,.,.,TRBV6-5,CASSMGGGSGYEQYF,TGTGCCAGCAGTATGGGTGGTGGGAGTGGCTACGAGCAGTACTTC
TRBJ1-5,TRBD1,.,TRBV28,CASSLGQVNQPQHF,TGTGCCAGCAGTTTAGGACAGGTCAATCAGCCCCAGCATTTT
TRBJ2-5,.,.,TRBV7-2,CASSETRDQETQYF,TGTGCCAGCAGCGAGACTAGGGACCAAGAGACCCAGTACTTC
TRBJ2-7,.,.,TRBV18,CATSLGGDYEQYF,TGTGCCACCTCCCTGGGGGGAGACTACGAGCAGTACTTC
TRBJ2-1,.,.,TRBV7-2,CASSLVSFLHNEQFF,TGTGCCAGCAGCTTAGTGTCGTTCCTACACAATGAGCAGTTCTTC
TRBJ2-2,.,.,TRBV24-1,CATSDLMVGANTGELFF,TGTGCCACCAGTGATTTGATGGTCGGAGCGAACACCGGGGAGCTGTTTTTT
TRBJ2-7,TRBD1,.,TRBV28,CASRLQTGTHEQYF,TGTGCCAGCCGACTCCAGACAGGGACCCACGAGCAGTACTTC
TRBJ2-7,TRBD1,.,TRBV6-5,CASSKPGQGAYEQYF,TGTGCCAGCAGTAAACCGGGACAGGGAGCCTACGAGCAGTACTTC